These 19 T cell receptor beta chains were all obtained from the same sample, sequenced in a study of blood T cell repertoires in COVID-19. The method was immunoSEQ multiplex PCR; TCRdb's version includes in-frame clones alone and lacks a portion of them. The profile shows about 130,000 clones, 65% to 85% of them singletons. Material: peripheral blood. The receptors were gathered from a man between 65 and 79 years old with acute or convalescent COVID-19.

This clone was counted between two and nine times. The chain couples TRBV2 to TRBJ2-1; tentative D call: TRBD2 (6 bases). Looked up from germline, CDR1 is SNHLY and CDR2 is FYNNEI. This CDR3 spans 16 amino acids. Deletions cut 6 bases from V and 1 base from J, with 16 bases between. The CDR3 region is CASRHRLGESYNEQFF. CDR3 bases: TGTGCCAGCAGACACCGACTAGGGGAATCCTACAATGAGCAGTTCTTC.

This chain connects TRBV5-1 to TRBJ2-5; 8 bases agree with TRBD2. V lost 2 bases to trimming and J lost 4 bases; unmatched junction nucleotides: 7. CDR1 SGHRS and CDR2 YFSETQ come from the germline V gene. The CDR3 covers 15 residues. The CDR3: CASSLAGEDLETQYF. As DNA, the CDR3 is TGCGCCAGCAGCTTAGCGGGGGAGGACCTAGAGACCCAGTACTTC.

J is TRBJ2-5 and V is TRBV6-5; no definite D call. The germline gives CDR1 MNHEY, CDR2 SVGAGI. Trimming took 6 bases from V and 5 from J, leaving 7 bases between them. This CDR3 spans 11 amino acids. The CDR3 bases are TGTGCCAGCAGACAGAGTGAGACCCAGTACTTC. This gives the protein CASRQSETQYF.

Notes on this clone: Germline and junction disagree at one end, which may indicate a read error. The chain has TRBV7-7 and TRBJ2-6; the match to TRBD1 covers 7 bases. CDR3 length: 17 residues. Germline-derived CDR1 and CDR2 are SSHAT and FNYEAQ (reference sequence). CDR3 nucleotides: TGTGCTAGCAGCCCAGAGGACAGGAACTCTGGGGCCAACGTCCTGACTTTC. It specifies CASSPEDRNSGANVLTF.

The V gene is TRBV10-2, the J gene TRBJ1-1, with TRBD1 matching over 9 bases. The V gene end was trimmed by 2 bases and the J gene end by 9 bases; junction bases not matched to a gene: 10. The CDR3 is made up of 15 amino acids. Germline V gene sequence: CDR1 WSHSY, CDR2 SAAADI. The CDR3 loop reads CASSEATGGAEKAFF. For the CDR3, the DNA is TGCGCCAGCAGTGAGGCCACAGGGGGCGCAGAGAAAGCTTTCTTT.

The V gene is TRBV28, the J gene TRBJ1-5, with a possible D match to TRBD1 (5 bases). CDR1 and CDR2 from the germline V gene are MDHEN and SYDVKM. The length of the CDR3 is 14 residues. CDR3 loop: CAIPGPGSNQPQHF. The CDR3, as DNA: TGTGCGATTCCGGGCCCAGGGAGCAATCAGCCCCAGCATTTT.

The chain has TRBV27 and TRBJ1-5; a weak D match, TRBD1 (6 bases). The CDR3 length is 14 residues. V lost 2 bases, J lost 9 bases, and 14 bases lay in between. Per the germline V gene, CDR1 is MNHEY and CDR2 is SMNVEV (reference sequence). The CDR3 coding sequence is TGTGCCAGCAGTTTAGGGGCAGAAGGGGGGCCCCAGCATTTT. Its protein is CASSLGAEGGPQHF.

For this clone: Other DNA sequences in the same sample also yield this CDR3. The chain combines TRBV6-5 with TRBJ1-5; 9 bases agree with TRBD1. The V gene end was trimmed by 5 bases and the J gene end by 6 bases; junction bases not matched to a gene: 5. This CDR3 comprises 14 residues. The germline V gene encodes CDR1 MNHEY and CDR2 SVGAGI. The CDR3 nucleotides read TGTGCCAGCAGTCGTCGACAGGGGGGTCAGCCCCAGCATTTT. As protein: CASSRRQGGQPQHF.

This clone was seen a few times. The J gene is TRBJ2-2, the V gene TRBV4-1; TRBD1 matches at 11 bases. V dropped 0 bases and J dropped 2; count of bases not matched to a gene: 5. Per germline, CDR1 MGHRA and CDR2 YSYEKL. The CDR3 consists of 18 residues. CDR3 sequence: CASSQDPGTGGNTGELFF. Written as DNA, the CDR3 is TGCGCCAGCAGCCAAGATCCCGGGACAGGGGGAAACACCGGGGAGCTGTTTTTT.

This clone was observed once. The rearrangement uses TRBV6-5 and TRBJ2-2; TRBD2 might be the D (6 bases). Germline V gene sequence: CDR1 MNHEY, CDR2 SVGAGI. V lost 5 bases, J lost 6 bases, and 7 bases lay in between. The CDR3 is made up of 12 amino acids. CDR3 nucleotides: TGTGCCAGCAGTCGGAGGGCCGGGGAGCTGTTTTTT. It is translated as CASSRRAGELFF.

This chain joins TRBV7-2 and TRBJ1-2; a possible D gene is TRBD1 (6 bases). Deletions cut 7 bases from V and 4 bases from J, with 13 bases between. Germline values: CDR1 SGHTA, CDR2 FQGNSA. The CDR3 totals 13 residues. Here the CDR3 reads CASTRPGAYGYTF. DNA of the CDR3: TGTGCCAGCACCCGTCCAGGGGCCTATGGCTACACCTTC.

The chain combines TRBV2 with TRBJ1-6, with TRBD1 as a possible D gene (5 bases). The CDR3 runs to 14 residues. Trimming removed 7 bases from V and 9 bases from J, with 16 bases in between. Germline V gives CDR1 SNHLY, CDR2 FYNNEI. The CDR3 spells CASTRAQGSSPLHF. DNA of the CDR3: TGTGCCAGCACCAGGGCCCAGGGTAGTTCACCCCTCCACTTT.

The CDR3 nucleotides are TGCGCCAGCAGCCCTGGACTAGCGGGGGCCTACGAGCAGTACTTC. Protein sequence: CASSPGLAGAYEQYF. The V gene is TRBV4-1, the J gene TRBJ2-7; 13 nucleotides match TRBD2. Germline loops: CDR1 MGHRA, CDR2 YSYEKL. V trimming: 4 bases; J trimming: 2 bases; junction bases outside the gene matches: 2. This CDR3 spans 15 amino acids.

This CDR3 is CSGLEGVNTEAFF. CDR3 coding DNA: TGCAGCGGACTCGAGGGGGTGAACACTGAAGCTTTCTTT. V and J are TRBV29-1 and TRBJ1-1; TRBD1 is a possible D gene (6 bases). V lost 7 bases to trimming and J lost 0 bases, with 12 bases between them. In germline, CDR1 is SQVTM, CDR2 ANQGSEA. The CDR3 loop spans 13 amino acids.

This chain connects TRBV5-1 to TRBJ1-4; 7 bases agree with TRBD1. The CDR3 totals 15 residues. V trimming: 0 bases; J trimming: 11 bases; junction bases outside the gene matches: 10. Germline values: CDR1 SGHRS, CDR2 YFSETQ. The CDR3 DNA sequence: TGCGCCAGCAGCTTGGCAGACAGGGACCTCGGGAAACTGTTTTTT. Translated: CASSLADRDLGKLFF.

Here the CDR3 DNA reads TGTGCAAGTCGCTTAGCCCCAGGGGCGCCTAACACCGGGGAGCTGTTTTTT. Residues: CASRLAPGAPNTGELFF. The chain has TRBV12-2 and TRBJ2-2; the table names TRBD1, a call not compared with the DNA. TRBV12-2 is marked as a pseudogene. The CDR3 totals 17 residues.

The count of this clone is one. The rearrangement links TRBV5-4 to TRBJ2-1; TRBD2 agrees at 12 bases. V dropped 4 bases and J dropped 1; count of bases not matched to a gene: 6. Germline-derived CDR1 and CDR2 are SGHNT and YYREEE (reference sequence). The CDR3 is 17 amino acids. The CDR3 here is CASSGVGTSGSYNEQFF. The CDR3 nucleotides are TGTGCCAGCAGCGGGGTCGGGACTAGCGGGTCCTACAATGAGCAGTTCTTC.

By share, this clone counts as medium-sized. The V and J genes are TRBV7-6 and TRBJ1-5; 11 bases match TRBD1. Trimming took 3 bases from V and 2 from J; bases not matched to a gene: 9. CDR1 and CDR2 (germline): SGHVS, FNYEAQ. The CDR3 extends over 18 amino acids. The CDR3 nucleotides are TGTGCCAGCAGCTTGTCACCTCCGGGACAGGGGGGCAATCAGCCCCAGCATTTT. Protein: CASSLSPPGQGGNQPQHF.

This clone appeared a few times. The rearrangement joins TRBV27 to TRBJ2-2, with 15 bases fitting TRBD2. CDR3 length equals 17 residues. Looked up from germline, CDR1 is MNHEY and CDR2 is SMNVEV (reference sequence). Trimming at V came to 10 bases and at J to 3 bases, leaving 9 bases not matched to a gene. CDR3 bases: TGTGCCACCATCGCCGGGACTAGCGGGGGGTACACCGGGGAGCTGTTTTTT. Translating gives CATIAGTSGGYTGELFF.